The rows below give T cell receptor beta chains drawn from one sample of a study of blood T cell repertoires in COVID-19. Profiling relied on immunoSEQ multiplex PCR, and the TCRdb table lists in-frame clones only, not all of them. Among roughly 700,000 clones, 85% to 90% were seen once, and the ten largest hold over 0.2%. Material for sequencing was peripheral blood. The origin of the receptors is a woman between 18 and 30 years old with acute or convalescent COVID-19. The CDR3 runs from the conserved cysteine through the conserved F or W. A D gene is named only where the DNA matches it firmly. The size of a clone is reported for some rows only, either as once, few or many, or as a class for expanded clones.

>TRBJ1-1|TRBV19|TRBD1|-
CASIQGGTEAFF
TGTGCCAGTATTCAGGGGGGCACTGAAGCTTTCTTT
>TRBJ1-3|TRBV9|TRBD1|-
CASSREGTGGLSGNTIYF
TGTGCCAGCAGTCGAGAGGGGACAGGGGGCCTCTCTGGAAACACCATATATTTT
>TRBJ1-4|TRBV4-1|-|-
CASSQLSSTNEKLFF
TGCGCCAGCAGCCAATTATCCTCAACTAATGAAAAACTGTTTTTT
>TRBJ1-2|TRBV11-2|-|-
CASSLDGNYGYTF
TGTGCCAGCAGCTTAGACGGGAACTATGGCTACACCTTC
>TRBJ2-2|TRBV5-4|TRBD2|-
CASSFRSGGTGELFF
TGTGCCAGCAGCTTCCGGTCGGGGGGTACCGGGGAGCTGTTTTTT
>TRBJ1-1|TRBV9|TRBD1|once
CASSTDRESAAFF
TGTGCCAGCAGCACCGACAGGGAAAGCGCAGCTTTCTTT
>TRBJ1-5|TRBV7-2|-|-
CASSFTRGEPQHF
TGTGCCAGCAGCTTTACACGAGGTGAACCCCAGCATTTT
>TRBJ1-2|TRBV7-8|TRBD1|-
CASSSGQGYGYTF
TGTGCCAGCAGCTCCGGACAGGGGTATGGCTACACCTTC
>TRBJ1-3|TRBV5-1|TRBD1|-
CASSFETGAGNTIYF
TGCGCCAGCAGCTTTGAGACAGGGGCCGGAAACACCATATATTTT
>TRBJ2-3|TRBV27|-|-
CASSQTALTDTQYF
TGTGCCAGCAGTCAGACTGCTCTAACAGATACGCAGTATTTT
>TRBJ1-2|TRBV5-1|-|-
CASSQLSPGDGYTF
TGCGCCAGCAGCCAACTCTCCCCAGGGGATGGCTACACCTTC
>TRBJ1-5|TRBV19|-|-
CASSIGGSSNQPQHF
TGTGCCAGTAGTATAGGAGGATCTAGCAATCAGCCCCAGCATTTT
>TRBJ1-1|TRBV4-2|TRBD1|-
CASRGQGDKFRAEAFF
TGTGCCAGCAGGGGACAGGGAGATAAGTTTCGGGCTGAAGCTTTCTTT
>TRBJ1-5|TRBV12-5|TRBD1|-
CASGETGVGQPQHF
TGTGCTAGTGGGGAGACAGGGGTGGGTCAGCCCCAGCATTTT
>TRBJ1-2|TRBV13|-|once
CASSDNREWNYGYTF
TGTGCCAGCAGTGATAACAGGGAGTGGAACTATGGCTACACCTTC
>TRBJ1-2|TRBV14|TRBD1|-
CASSQFGQGPNYGYTF
TGTGCCAGCAGCCAGTTCGGACAGGGCCCTAACTATGGCTACACCTTC
>TRBJ2-1|TRBV20-1|-|-
CSAGYNEQFF
TGCAGTGCCGGCTACAATGAGCAGTTCTTC
>TRBJ2-1|TRBV3-1/TRBV3-2|TRBD1|-
CASSPRDRPYNEQFF
TGTGCCAGCAGCCCCCGGGACAGACCCTACAATGAGCAGTTCTTC
>TRBJ1-5|TRBV5-4|-|-
CASSLGGSNQPQHF
TGTGCCAGCAGTCTGGGAGGCAGCAATCAGCCCCAGCATTTT
>TRBJ1-4|TRBV6-5|TRBD1|-
CASSYRGRGEKLFF
TGTGCCAGCAGTTACAGGGGGCGAGGTGAAAAACTGTTTTTT
>TRBJ2-3|TRBV18|-|-
CASSPVASPLPDTQYF
TGTGCCAGCTCACCGGTTGCGTCTCCGCTGCCAGATACGCAGTATTTT
>TRBJ1-2|TRBV2|-|-
CASTPDRGAYGYTF
TGTGCCAGCACCCCGGACAGAGGGGCCTATGGCTACACCTTC
>TRBJ1-1|TRBV19|TRBD1|-
CASSMGTGGNTEAFF
TGTGCCAGTAGTATGGGGACAGGGGGGAACACTGAAGCTTTCTTT
>TRBJ1-1|TRBV19|-|-
CASSSGVVTEAFF
TGTGCCAGTAGTTCGGGGGTAGTCACTGAAGCTTTCTTT
>TRBJ2-3|TRBV7-3|-|-
CASSHWTGGPDTQYF
TGTGCCAGCAGCCATTGGACCGGAGGGCCAGATACGCAGTATTTT
>TRBJ2-5|TRBV5-1|-|-
CARRGGGGRETQYF
TGCGCCCGCAGGGGGGGCGGGGGACGAGAGACCCAGTACTTC
>TRBJ2-3|TRBV2|TRBD2|-
CASSGLAGVPDTQYF
TGTGCCAGCAGTGGCCTAGCGGGGGTCCCAGATACGCAGTATTTT
>TRBJ1-1|TRBV4-2|-|-
CASSQQGYTEAFF
TGTGCCAGCAGCCAACAGGGATACACTGAAGCTTTCTTT
>TRBJ1-2|TRBV28|-|-
CASSSVFNYGYTF
TGTGCCAGCAGCTCAGTTTTTAACTATGGCTACACCTTC
>TRBJ1-2|TRBV29-1|-|-
CSVETGSYGYTF
TGCAGCGTCGAAACAGGGTCCTATGGCTACACCTTC
>TRBJ1-2|TRBV7-6|-|once
CASSLDFIGYTF
TGTGCCAGCAGCTTAGATTTCATTGGCTACACCTTC
>TRBJ1-3|TRBV27|TRBD1|-
CASRRGGTAGNTIYF
TGTGCCAGCAGGAGAGGGGGCACGGCTGGAAACACCATATATTTT
>TRBJ1-2|TRBV9|TRBD1|-
CASSKGQGSYYGYTF
TGTGCCAGCAGCAAAGGACAGGGGTCCTATTATGGCTACACCTTC
>TRBJ1-2|TRBV29-1|TRBD1|-
CSVVSWDSYGYTF
TGCAGCGTTGTAAGTTGGGACAGCTATGGCTACACCTTC
>TRBJ1-5|TRBV4-3|TRBD1|-
CASSQGTGGELEPQHF
TGCGCCAGCAGCCAAGGTACAGGGGGCGAATTAGAGCCCCAGCATTTT
>TRBJ2-5|TRBV6-6|-|once
CASSPSPRLRVQEETQYF
TGTGCCAGCAGTCCCTCCCCTCGCCTCAGGGTCCAGGAGGAGACCCAGTACTTC
>TRBJ2-6|TRBV7-3|TRBD1|-
CASSPGTGFSGANVLTF
TGTGCCAGCAGCCCTGGGACAGGTTTTTCTGGGGCCAACGTCCTGACTTTC
>TRBJ2-2|TRBV7-6|-|-
CASSPLNTGELFF
TGTGCCAGCAGCCCACTGAACACCGGGGAGCTGTTTTTT
>TRBJ1-2|TRBV12-3/TRBV12-4|-|-
CASSFTGIYGYTF
TGTGCCAGCAGTTTCACAGGGATCTATGGCTACACCTTC
>TRBJ2-5|TRBV7-2|TRBD2|-
CASSFGTSGGARETQYF
TGTGCCAGCAGCTTCGGGACTAGCGGGGGGGCCCGAGAGACCCAGTACTTC
>TRBJ1-3|TRBV11-2|-|-
CASSLGRGSYSGNTIYF
TGTGCCAGCAGCTTAGGGCGGGGGTCCTACTCTGGAAACACCATATATTTT
>TRBJ2-3|TRBV6-5|TRBD1|-
CAGRQGSTDTQYF
TGTGCCGGCCGACAGGGAAGCACAGATACGCAGTATTTT
>TRBJ2-7|TRBV6-2/TRBV6-3|TRBD1|-
CASSPGQEAYEQYF
TGTGCCAGCAGTCCCGGACAGGAGGCCTACGAGCAGTACTTC
>TRBJ1-1|TRBV30|-|-
CASMVGSRNTEAFF
TGTGCCTCCATGGTGGGCAGTCGGAACACTGAAGCTTTCTTT
>TRBJ2-7|TRBV14|TRBD2|-
CASSQLTSGVYEQYF
TGTGCCAGCAGCCAACTGACTAGCGGGGTCTACGAGCAGTACTTC
>TRBJ2-7|TRBV19|-|-
CASSIAPGTLSYEQYF
TGTGCCAGTAGTATTGCCCCAGGGACACTCTCCTACGAGCAGTACTTC
>TRBJ1-4|TRBV14|-|few
CASSQDSRPRKLFF
TGTGCCAGCAGCCAAGATTCCCGGCCGAGGAAACTGTTTTTT